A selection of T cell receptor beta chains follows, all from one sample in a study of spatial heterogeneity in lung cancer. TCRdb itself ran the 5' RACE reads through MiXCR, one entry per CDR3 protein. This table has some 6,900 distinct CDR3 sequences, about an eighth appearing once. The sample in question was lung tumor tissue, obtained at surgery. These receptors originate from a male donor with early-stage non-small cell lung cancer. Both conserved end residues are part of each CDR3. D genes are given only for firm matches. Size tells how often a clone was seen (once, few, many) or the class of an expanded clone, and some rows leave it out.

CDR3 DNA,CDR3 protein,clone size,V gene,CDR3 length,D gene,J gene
TGTGCCAGCAGCTGGGGACAGAATGAAGCTTTCTTT,CASSWGQNEAFF,many,TRBV5-5,12,TRBD1,TRBJ1-1
TGTGCCAGCCGAATACAGGGGAGCGGAAACACCATATATTTT,CASRIQGSGNTIYF,medium-sized,TRBV27,14,TRBD1,TRBJ1-3
TGTGCCAGCAGTCTTGCAGGACACAACACTGAAGCTTTCTTT,CASSLAGHNTEAFF,many,TRBV12-3/TRBV12-4,14,NA,TRBJ1-1
TGTGCCAGCAGACTCAGCGCGGATACGCAGTATTTT,CASRLSADTQYF,medium-sized,TRBV12-3/TRBV12-4,12,NA,TRBJ2-3
TGCGCCAGCAGTCCCCCTTTTGGGGGAGAGAATGAAAAACTGTTTTTT,CASSPPFGGENEKLFF,many,TRBV23-1,16,NA,TRBJ1-4
TGTGCCAGCAGCTTAGGGACAGGGATCGATCAGCCCCAGCATTTT,CASSLGTGIDQPQHF,medium-sized,TRBV7-2,15,TRBD1,TRBJ1-5
TGTGCCAGCAGCTTGGCTGGGACAAGGAGGGGCAATCAGCCCCAGCATTTT,CASSLAGTRRGNQPQHF,NA,TRBV5-6,17,NA,TRBJ1-5
TGTGCCTGGAGCCGTAGGGGTCCTTTAAGCTCTGGAAACACCATATATTTT,CAWSRRGPLSSGNTIYF,medium-sized,TRBV30,17,NA,TRBJ1-3
TGTGCCAGTAGTACTCTCAGGGAACTATGGAGTCAGCCCCAGCATTTT,CASSTLRELWSQPQHF,medium-sized,TRBV19,16,NA,TRBJ1-5
TGTGCCAGCAGCAATTATGGAATCCCCTACGAGCAGTACTTC,CASSNYGIPYEQYF,many,TRBV6-6,14,NA,TRBJ2-7
TGTGCCAGCTCACGGGAACAGGGGAGAGCAGATACGCAGTATTTT,CASSREQGRADTQYF,few,TRBV18,15,TRBD1,TRBJ2-3
TGTGCCAGCAGGTCTGACCAGACGAACACTGAAGCTTTCTTT,CASRSDQTNTEAFF,NA,TRBV7-9,14,NA,TRBJ1-1
TGCAGCGCCGTTCCGGGACAGTGGTTGAACACTGAAGCTTTCTTT,CSAVPGQWLNTEAFF,many,TRBV29-1,15,TRBD1,TRBJ1-1
TGCAGAATTAAAAGCGGATACAATGAGCAGTTCTTC,CRIKSGYNEQFF,many,TRBV29-1,12,NA,TRBJ2-1
TGTGCCAGCAGCTTCCGCCTCTATGGCTACACCTTC,CASSFRLYGYTF,NA,TRBV7-2,12,NA,TRBJ1-2
TGCAGTGCTAGTTCAGGGAGCAATCAGCCCCAGCATTTT,CSASSGSNQPQHF,large,TRBV20-1,13,NA,TRBJ1-5
TGTGCCAGCAGTTTAAGACACCCGAGCACAGATACGCAGTATTTT,CASSLRHPSTDTQYF,NA,TRBV12-3/TRBV12-4,15,NA,TRBJ2-3
TGTGCCAGCAGACCTACTACAGGGGGAGACTATGGCTACACCTTC,CASRPTTGGDYGYTF,medium-sized,TRBV6-5,15,TRBD1,TRBJ1-2
TGCAGCGTTGAAATCAGTCCGGGACAGGGGTTAGAGCAGTACTTC,CSVEISPGQGLEQYF,medium-sized,TRBV29-1,15,TRBD1,TRBJ2-7
TGTGCCAGCAAGGCGGATTTCACAGATACGCAGTATTTT,CASKADFTDTQYF,many,TRBV2,13,NA,TRBJ2-3
TGCAGCGGGGGGAACACTGAAGCTTTCTTT,CSGGNTEAFF,many,TRBV29-1,10,NA,TRBJ1-1
TGCAGTGCTAGAGGGAAGGTTCGGGGCTATGGCTACACCTTC,CSARGKVRGYGYTF,medium-sized,TRBV20-1,14,NA,TRBJ1-2
TGCGCCAGCAGCTTGCGGGAGGTTAGGACTGAAGCTTTCTTT,CASSLREVRTEAFF,many,TRBV5-1,14,NA,TRBJ1-1
TGTGCCAGCAGTTCTATCCGTCGGAACACTGAAGCTTTCTTT,CASSSIRRNTEAFF,NA,TRBV6-2/TRBV6-3,14,NA,TRBJ1-1
TGTGCCAGCTTTGGGAGTACAGGGTACCAGTACTTC,CASFGSTGYQYF,many,TRBV2,12,NA,TRBJ2-5
TGTGCCAGCAGTTTATCATCTAGTCCCTCACCCCTCCACTTT,CASSLSSSPSPLHF,medium-sized,TRBV12-3/TRBV12-4,14,NA,TRBJ1-6
TGTGCCAGCAGTTACTCTGCCAATGGCTACACCTTC,CASSYSANGYTF,medium-sized,TRBV6-6,12,NA,TRBJ1-2
TGTGCCAGCAGCTTGGCTTCCGGTTTCCATTACACCTTC,CASSLASGFHYTF,medium-sized,TRBV5-6,13,NA,TRBJ1-2
TGTGCCAGCAGTCCCGACGGAAGGAACACCGGGGAGCTGTTTTTT,CASSPDGRNTGELFF,medium-sized,TRBV6-2/TRBV6-3,15,NA,TRBJ2-2
TGTGCCAGTAGTGGGAGACTAGCGGGTACCCACAATGAGCAGTTCTTC,CASSGRLAGTHNEQFF,NA,TRBV19,16,TRBD2,TRBJ2-1
TGCAGCGTTGTGGCTAGCGGGAGAGGCGACGAGCAGTACTTC,CSVVASGRGDEQYF,medium-sized,TRBV29-1,14,TRBD2,TRBJ2-7
TGTGCCAGCAGTTTGCTTCGATACACAGATACGCAGTATTTT,CASSLLRYTDTQYF,many,TRBV12-3/TRBV12-4,14,NA,TRBJ2-3
TGTGCCAGCAGCGTAGACCCGTATAATTCACCCCTCCACTTT,CASSVDPYNSPLHF,many,TRBV9,14,NA,TRBJ1-6
TGTGCCAGCAGCGTGGGGGACAGCTATTACTATGGCTACACCTTC,CASSVGDSYYYGYTF,medium-sized,TRBV7-9,15,TRBD1,TRBJ1-2
TGTGCCATCAGGGGACTAGCGGGAGAGGGTGAGCAGTTCTTC,CAIRGLAGEGEQFF,medium-sized,TRBV10-3,14,TRBD2,TRBJ2-1
TGCAGTGCTAGACCCACGGCAGAGACCCAGTACTTC,CSARPTAETQYF,few,TRBV20-1,12,NA,TRBJ2-5
TGTGCCAGCAGATCACAGGGTTTCGAGCAGTACTTC,CASRSQGFEQYF,many,TRBV2,12,NA,TRBJ2-7
TGCAGTGCCCCCTCCGCGAAGGGAAGCTCCTACGAGCAGTACTTC,CSAPSAKGSSYEQYF,many,TRBV20-1,15,NA,TRBJ2-7
TGCAGTGCTAGGAAACAGGGGGCGTACAATGAGCAGTTCTTC,CSARKQGAYNEQFF,medium-sized,TRBV20-1,14,TRBD1,TRBJ2-1
TGTGCCAGCAGCCCAACGGCGGTCTACAATGAGCAGTTCTTC,CASSPTAVYNEQFF,NA,TRBV12-3/TRBV12-4,14,NA,TRBJ2-1
TGTGCCAGCTCACCCCCAGGAGAGAGCCAAGAGACCCAGTACTTC,CASSPPGESQETQYF,once,TRBV18,15,NA,TRBJ2-5
TGTGCCAGCAGTTACGGGCTAGCGGGTGACACCGGGGAGCTGTTTTTT,CASSYGLAGDTGELFF,medium-sized,TRBV6-6,16,TRBD2,TRBJ2-2
TGTGCCAGCAGTTTACAGGGACGGGGAGAGACCCAGTACTTC,CASSLQGRGETQYF,many,TRBV27,14,NA,TRBJ2-5
TGTGCCAGCAGCCGGGGGACCCACACACCCCCTTTCTTC,CASSRGTHTPPFF,NA,TRBV12-3/TRBV12-4,13,NA,TRBJ2-1
TGTGCCAGCAGTAAAAGAACAGGGTTGCGGGAGCAGTACTTC,CASSKRTGLREQYF,medium-sized,TRBV28,14,NA,TRBJ2-7
TGCAGTGCTAGCAATTTACAGGGAGATCAGCCCCAGCATTTT,CSASNLQGDQPQHF,NA,TRBV20-1,14,NA,TRBJ1-5
TGCAGTGCTAGCAGGGTAAGCTCCTACAATGAGCAGTTCTTC,CSASRVSSYNEQFF,many,TRBV20-1,14,NA,TRBJ2-1
TGTGCCAGCAGCTTAGGGCAGAGGACCAAAAACATTCAGTACTTC,CASSLGQRTKNIQYF,medium-sized,TRBV7-9,15,NA,TRBJ2-4
TGCAGCGTTGAACGGTCGGCAGGGAGAGAAGCTTTCTTT,CSVERSAGREAFF,medium-sized,TRBV29-1,13,NA,TRBJ1-1
TGTGCCAGCAGCCAAGTTGGGGGCAGGACAGATTCCTACGAGCAGTACTTC,CASSQVGGRTDSYEQYF,once,TRBV4-2,17,NA,TRBJ2-7
TGTGCCAGCAGTTCGCCAGCGAACACTGAAGCTTTCTTT,CASSSPANTEAFF,medium-sized,TRBV12-3/TRBV12-4,13,NA,TRBJ1-1
TGCAGCGTTGAAGAGCGGAGCAATGAGCAGTTCTTC,CSVEERSNEQFF,many,TRBV29-1,12,NA,TRBJ2-1
TGCAGTGCTAGAGCTGGAGCGGGAGGTCGAGAGACCCAGTACTTC,CSARAGAGGRETQYF,NA,TRBV20-1,15,TRBD2,TRBJ2-5
TGTGCCAGCAGTCCTCCGATGGGTGGTTCGACCTACTCCTATAATTCACCCCTCCACTTT,CASSPPMGGSTYSYNSPLHF,medium-sized,TRBV6-1,20,NA,TRBJ1-6
TGTGCCAGCAGGCAGGACGGAGAGACCCAGTACTTC,CASRQDGETQYF,few,TRBV6-2/TRBV6-3,12,NA,TRBJ2-5